This T cell receptor beta chain was sequenced in a study of blood T cells in healthy people across ages. Study-wide background: Roughly one uniquely barcoded beta molecule per two T cells was captured. Study-level points and caveats: Diversity was estimated from one million T cells, and these estimates were considered underestimates.

Every participating donor contributed approximately 10 milliliters of peripheral blood through a draw. A second roughly 6 to 12 cycle PCR used barcoded and J-beta primers. The authors tagged each cDNA molecule using a template-switch adaptor with 12 random nucleotides. Each CDR3 protein is one row after TCRdb ran MiXCR on the 5' RACE reads. This table has about 1.6 million distinct CDR3 sequences, almost 35% appearing once. The CDR3 is 14 residues long. The germline V gene has CDR1 SGHKS and CDR2 YYEKEE (reference sequence). V lost 6 bases, J lost 5 bases, and 17 bases lay in between. This clonotype has just a few counts. Its antigen remains unidentified.

The chain employs TRBV5-5 and TRBJ2-5, with a possible D match to TRBD1 (5 bases). This clonotype originated in a young woman in good health. Sequencing input: blood. The CDR3 nucleotides read TGTGCCAGCACCTCAGCGTCAGGGTACGAGACCCAGTACTTC. Its translation is CASTSASGYETQYF.